This T cell receptor (beta chain) was retrieved from a study of blood T cell repertoires in COVID-19. CDR1 is SGHAT and CDR2 is FQDESV in the germline V gene (reference sequence). The trim removed 5 bases at V and 5 bases at J, leaving 4 bases unmatched. The length of the CDR3 is 15 residues. The assay was immunoSEQ multiplex PCR, and TCRdb's table has in-frame clones only and misses some. The top ten clones hold 7% to 8% of a sample with fewer than 450,000 clones, 88% of them seen once. Seattle enrolled patients during active infection and tracked them longitudinally. This rearrangement joins TRBV11-1 to TRBJ1-6; 9 nucleotides line up with TRBD1. The receptor's source is a woman in her seventies with COVID-19, enrolled during active disease. Source material: peripheral blood. The CDR3 DNA sequence: TGTGCCAGCAGCACGGGACAGGGTAATAATTCACCCCTCCACTTT. Protein: CASSTGQGNNSPLHF.